One and the same sample provided the 21 T cell receptor beta chains below, sequenced in a study of blood T cell repertoires in COVID-19. Generated by immunoSEQ multiplex PCR, the TCRdb table keeps only in-frame clones and is missing some. Among roughly 350,000 clones listed, about 85% were seen once. The sample was peripheral blood. The receptors were gathered from a young woman with acute or convalescent COVID-19.

The rearrangement uses TRBV28 and TRBJ1-2, with 9 bases fitting TRBD1. Trimming at V came to 7 bases and at J to 2 bases, leaving 2 bases not matched to a gene. Germline CDR1 MDHEN, CDR2 SYDVKM. The CDR3 has 13 residues. CDR3 loop: CASTGQGNYGYTF. The CDR3, as DNA: TGTGCCAGCACAGGACAGGGGAACTATGGCTACACCTTC.

The chain joins TRBV5-1 to TRBJ1-6; 7 bases map to TRBD1. V trimming: 5 bases; J trimming: 4 bases; junction bases outside the gene matches: 0. The CDR3 loop spans 13 amino acids. Germline-derived CDR1 and CDR2 are SGHRS and YFSETQ. The CDR3: CASRTGYNSPLHF. The DNA for the CDR3 is TGCGCCAGCAGGACAGGGTATAATTCACCCCTCCACTTT.

This rearrangement joins TRBV15 to TRBJ1-5; no clear D gene. V was pared by 0 bases and J by 4 bases, with 10 bases between. Per germline, CDR1 LNHNV and CDR2 YYDKDF (reference sequence). This CDR3 comprises 15 residues. DNA for the CDR3: TGTGCCACCAGCAGAGATTATGAGGTAAATCAGCCCCAGCATTTT. It specifies CATSRDYEVNQPQHF.

The chain couples TRBV9 to TRBJ1-1; D is undetermined. V was clipped by 0 bases and J by 1 base, with 13 bases between them. CDR1 and CDR2 (germline): SGDLS, YYNGEE. The CDR3 has 16 amino acids. The CDR3 sequence: CASSVEPNPPNTEAFF. Here the CDR3 DNA reads TGTGCCAGCAGCGTAGAGCCGAACCCCCCGAACACTGAAGCTTTCTTT.

J is TRBJ2-2 and V is TRBV18; weak D call: TRBD2 (5 bases). This CDR3 contains 17 residues. Trimming took off 6 bases at V and 0 bases at J, with 17 bases between the two ends. Germline V gives CDR1 KGHSH, CDR2 LQKENI. The CDR3 nucleotides read TGTGCCAGCTCGCAGTACCCTCCGGGATCGAACACCGGGGAGCTGTTTTTT. Its translation: CASSQYPPGSNTGELFF.

The chain joins TRBV5-1 to TRBJ2-1, with 7 bases lining up with TRBD2. Germline lookup yields CDR1 SGHRS and CDR2 YFSETQ. J was trimmed by 3 bases and V by 4 bases; bases with no gene match: 1. This CDR3 region has 13 residues. The CDR3 loop reads CASSPGGYNEQFF. In DNA form, the CDR3 reads TGCGCCAGCAGCCCGGGGGGCTACAATGAGCAGTTCTTC.

This clone showed up just once. This chain uses TRBV5-1 with TRBJ2-6; TRBD1 aligns across 8 bases. CDR3 size: 19 residues. Germline trimming cut 0 bases from V and 0 bases from J; bases unmatched to any gene: 8. Germline V gene lookup returns CDR1 SGHRS and CDR2 YFSETQ. CDR3 coding DNA: TGCGCCAGCAGCTTGGAGCCCAGGGGGCTTCTCTCTGGGGCCAACGTCCTGACTTTC. Translation gives CASSLEPRGLLSGANVLTF.

The chain joins TRBV5-4 to TRBJ2-1, with 8 bases matching TRBD2. Germline CDR1 SGHNT, CDR2 YYREEE (reference sequence). The CDR3 covers 16 residues. With V trimmed by 8 bases and J by 9 bases, 19 bases remained unmatched. The CDR3 is CASSPSREGRSPEQFF. As DNA, the CDR3 is TGTGCCAGTTCGCCGTCCCGGGAGGGCCGCTCCCCTGAGCAGTTCTTC.

The rearrangement uses TRBV9 and TRBJ2-1; TRBD2 aligns across 9 bases. Losses at the gene ends were 1 base for V and 5 bases for J; bases not matched to a gene: 4. The CDR3 spans 15 residues. CDR1 is SGDLS and CDR2 is YYNGEE in the germline V gene. The CDR3 nucleotides are TGTGCCAGCAGCGTATTCCTAGCGGGGCACAATGAGCAGTTCTTC. Translated, it gives CASSVFLAGHNEQFF.

This chain uses TRBV5-4 with TRBJ1-3; D possibly corresponds to TRBD1 (6 bases). Germline V CDR1 and CDR2: SGHNT, YYREEE (reference sequence). The CDR3 runs to 16 residues. Deletions cut 4 bases from V and 0 bases from J, with 14 bases between. This CDR3 reads CASSLGGGLSGNTIYF. In nucleotides, the CDR3 is TGTGCCAGCAGCCTAGGCGGGGGCCTCTCTGGAAACACCATATATTTT.

The chain is built from TRBV5-5 and TRBJ2-3; D remains unclear. Trimming shortened V by 0 bases and J by 0 bases, and 5 bases separated the two germline ends. Germline V lookup: CDR1 SGHKS, CDR2 YYEKEE (reference sequence). CDR3 size: 14 residues. CDR3 amino acids: CASSLGPSTDTQYF. The DNA of the CDR3 is TGTGCCAGCAGCTTGGGGCCTAGCACAGATACGCAGTATTTT.

The J gene is TRBJ2-2, the V gene TRBV4-1; a weak D match, TRBD2 (6 bases). V was trimmed by 0 bases and J by 3 bases, leaving 17 bases between them. CDR1 is MGHRA and CDR2 is YSYEKL in the germline V gene. The CDR3 extends over 18 amino acids. This chain's CDR3 is CASSQDAGQGRYTGELFF. CDR3 coding DNA: TGCGCCAGCAGCCAAGACGCGGGGCAGGGAAGGTACACCGGGGAGCTGTTTTTT.

This sequence joins TRBV6-5 and TRBJ2-4; 7 nucleotides align to TRBD1. CDR1 and CDR2 (germline): MNHEY, SVGAGI. The trim removed 0 bases at V and 9 bases at J, leaving 5 bases unmatched. The CDR3 has 14 residues. The CDR3 bases are TGTGCCAGCAGTTACTCGGAACAGGGGCGCATTCAGTACTTC. It specifies CASSYSEQGRIQYF.

The chain is built from TRBV5-1 and TRBJ2-3; maybe TRBD1 (5 bases). CDR1 and CDR2 from the germline V gene are SGHRS and YFSETQ. There are 16 residues in the CDR3. The V end lost 1 base, the J end lost 3 bases, and 15 bases lay between the germline ends. Here the CDR3 reads CASSLSETEATDTQYF. CDR3 nucleotide sequence: TGCGCCAGCAGCTTGTCCGAGACAGAAGCAACAGATACGCAGTATTTT.

The V and J genes are TRBV18 and TRBJ1-4, with 8 bases lining up with TRBD1. The CDR3 loop spans 15 amino acids. Germline CDR1 is KGHSH and CDR2 is LQKENI. V shed 3 bases and J 7 bases; nucleotides not matched to a gene: 7. The CDR3 spells CASSPSSGGSEKLFF. CDR3 bases: TGTGCCAGCTCACCGAGCTCAGGGGGCAGTGAAAAACTGTTTTTT.

V gene TRBV30 combines with J gene TRBJ1-1; perhaps TRBD1 as D (5 bases). Germline V gene sequence: CDR1 GTSNPN, CDR2 SVGIG (reference sequence). This CDR3 has 15 amino acids. V was shortened by 0 bases and J by 5 bases, with 16 bases between the two germline ends. The CDR3 nucleotides are TGTGCCTGGAGTGTTTTGCTCGGGCGGGGGACTGAAGCTTTCTTT. This sequence encodes CAWSVLLGRGTEAFF.

This chain uses TRBV7-2 with TRBJ1-5; D is possibly TRBD1 (6 bases). V lost 5 bases to trimming and J lost 11 bases, with 19 bases between them. The CDR3 length is 14 residues. CDR1 and CDR2 (germline): SGHTA, FQGNSA. In DNA, the CDR3 is TGTGCCAGCAGCCCCCGAGGGGGAATTGGAGCCCAGCATTTT. Translation gives CASSPRGGIGAQHF.

In this sample, this clone turned up a few times. The chain combines TRBV11-1 with TRBJ2-3, with TRBD1 as a possible D gene (5 bases). This CDR3 spans 15 amino acids. CDR1 and CDR2 (germline): SGHAT, FQDESV (reference sequence). Trimming stripped 4 bases from V and 0 bases from J, with 11 bases between. In nucleotides, the CDR3 is TGTGCCAGCAGCTCATACAGGATAAGCACAGATACGCAGTATTTT. Its protein is CASSSYRISTDTQYF.

The chain combines TRBV5-1 with TRBJ2-3, with a tentative D call TRBD2 (6 bases). The germline gives CDR1 SGHRS, CDR2 YFSETQ. V dropped 4 bases and J dropped 11 bases, with 20 bases sitting between them. The CDR3 is 14 amino acids. The CDR3 region is CASSLDWDRGMQYF. The CDR3 DNA reads TGCGCCAGCAGCCTCGACTGGGACCGCGGGATGCAGTATTTT. The full variable domain, its missing parts supplied by reference TRBV5-1 and TRBJ2-3, is KAGVTQTPRYLIKTRGQQVTLSCSPISGHRSVSWYQQTPGQGLQFLFEYFSETQRNKGNFPGRFSGRQFSNSRSEMNVSTLELGDSALYLCASSLDWDRGMQYFGPGTRLTVL.

The J gene is TRBJ1-2, the V gene TRBV24-1; D is undetermined. Trimming took off 5 bases at V and 5 bases at J, with 8 bases between the two ends. This CDR3 region has 12 residues. Per germline, CDR1 KGHDR and CDR2 SFDVKD. CDR3 sequence: CATSAGNYGYTF. The CDR3 DNA follows: TGTGCCACCAGTGCCGGGAATTATGGCTACACCTTC.

The chain combines TRBV7-6 with TRBJ1-5, with 7 bases that match TRBD1. This CDR3 spans 15 amino acids. With V trimmed by 1 base and J by 7 bases, 7 bases remained unmatched. Germline V gene data show CDR1 as SGHVS and CDR2 as FNYEAQ. CDR3 amino acids: CASSLGDRVSQPQHF. DNA for the CDR3: TGTGCCAGCAGCTTAGGCGACAGGGTGTCGCAGCCCCAGCATTTT.